What follows describes a single T cell receptor (beta chain). Its target is not known. This entry comes from a study of blood T cells in healthy people across ages. Broader study findings: Expanded clonotype shifts may have been confounded, as the donors had an unknown CMV status. The diversity estimates, figures obtained from one million T cells, were considered underestimates.

A second PCR of roughly 7 to 11 cycles used a sample-barcoded 5' primer and a J-beta primer mix. All cDNA molecules were each tagged by a template-switch adaptor with 12 random nucleotides. TCRdb re-called the 5' RACE reads with MiXCR, one entry per CDR3 protein. The sample lists 1.4 million or so distinct CDR3 sequences; approximately 39% were seen once. The V end was cut by 6 bases, the J end by 7 bases, with 15 bases between. CDR1 is MNHEY, CDR2 SMNVEV, per germline (reference sequence). The CDR3 extends over 13 amino acids. The clonotype comes from a woman younger than 35 in good health. The sample was blood. The rearrangement links TRBV27 to TRBJ1-2, with a possible D match to TRBD1 (5 bases). Written as DNA, the CDR3 is TGTGCCAGCAGCACCGGGAGGGGAGGTGGCTACACCTTC. Translated: CASSTGRGGGYTF.